This TCR beta chain was observed in a study of CD8 T cells in ankylosing spondylitis. Study results and caveats: From matched ankylosing spondylitis synovial fluid, disease-linked clones were reportedly recovered at significantly enriched levels. Among TCR beta sequences, a motif of several highly homologous variants appeared characteristic of ankylosing spondylitis blood. CD8+ by phenotype, disease-linked clones were relatively rare in peripheral blood.

A note on this clonotype: Its target is unknown.

MiXCR was run by TCRdb on the 5' RACE reads, yielding one entry per CDR3 protein. In the table there are under 950,000 distinct CDR3 sequences, about 20% of which are singletons. Source material: blood, either unsorted or a sorted T cell fraction (not recorded which). This receptor was obtained from a male donor with ankylosing spondylitis.

This CDR3 is CASTGQGVYEQYF. As DNA, the CDR3 is TGTGCCAGCACAGGACAGGGGGTCTACGAGCAGTACTTC. The gene calls are TRBV2 and TRBJ2-7, with 10 bases aligning to TRBD1. The CDR3 has 13 residues. The V gene's germline CDR1 is SNHLY and CDR2 FYNNEI. V trimming: 7 bases; J trimming: 3 bases; junction bases outside the gene matches: 3.